This TCR beta chain was identified in a study of technical replicates of blood from a handful of donors. Some clones are missing from TCRdb's copy, which holds only in-frame ones; the method was immunoSEQ multiplex PCR. Of 75,000 to 90,000 clones in the sample, roughly 97% were seen once. The CDR3 spans 14 residues. V gave up 5 bases and J gave up 4 bases; unmatched junction bases: 7. Germline values: CDR1 MNHEY, CDR2 SVGAGI. This rearrangement joins TRBV6-5 to TRBJ1-2; 7 nucleotides align to TRBD1. Specimen: T cells isolated from PBMCs. The sequence was obtained from a human donor in good health. In nucleotides, the CDR3 is TGTGCCAGCAGTCCCACAGGGGAATTCTATGGCTACACCTTC. It specifies CASSPTGEFYGYTF.